These 20 T cell receptor beta chains were all obtained from the same sample, sequenced in a study of blood T cell repertoires in COVID-19. The data were produced by immunoSEQ multiplex PCR, yet TCRdb's version contains in-frame clones alone and is incomplete. This table holds fewer than 200,000 clones, about 86% found once. The sequenced material came from peripheral blood. These receptors all stem from a man over 45 with active or convalescent COVID-19.

The chain combines TRBV13 with TRBJ1-2; 10 bases align to TRBD1. Germline V gene data show CDR1 as PRHDT and CDR2 as FYEKMQ (reference sequence). The ends lost 5 bases at V and 4 bases at J; junction bases unmatched: 16. The CDR3 is 18 amino acids. The CDR3 coding sequence is TGTGCCAGCAGCCTAAGACGGGACAGGGGACAATCGGGCTATGGCTACACCTTC. It is translated as CASSLRRDRGQSGYGYTF.

The chain couples TRBV2 to TRBJ2-7, with a weak D call TRBD1 (5 bases). V was cut by 11 bases and J by 4 bases, with 15 bases left in between. The CDR3 contains 12 residues. The germline V gene has CDR1 SNHLY and CDR2 FYNNEI. The CDR3 DNA sequence: TGTGCCGGCGGCTCTTCAGGGTACGAGCAGTACTTC. It specifies CAGGSSGYEQYF.

The CDR3, as DNA: TGCGCCAGCAGCTTGGGCAATCGGGACAATGAGCAGTTCTTC. Its protein product is CASSLGNRDNEQFF. J is TRBJ2-1 and V is TRBV5-1; D is ambiguous. V was trimmed by 0 bases and J by 5 bases, leaving 9 bases between them. Germline-derived CDR1 and CDR2 are SGHRS and YFSETQ. This CDR3 has 14 residues.

This clone appeared once. The gene calls are TRBV5-1 and TRBJ1-4, with D unresolved. V was pared by 3 bases and J by 2 bases, with 8 bases between. The V gene's germline CDR1 is SGHRS and CDR2 YFSETQ. This CDR3 has 14 amino acids. The CDR3 region has the DNA TGCGCCAGCAGCTATTCCGGGACTAATGAAAAACTGTTTTTT. Translated: CASSYSGTNEKLFF.

V usage is TRBV19 and J usage is TRBJ2-2; 13 bases map to TRBD2. The CDR3 runs 17 residues. Germline CDR1 and CDR2: LNHDA and SQIVND (reference sequence). The J segment lost 4 bases and the V segment lost 5 bases, leaving 7 bases of the junction unmatched. The CDR3 protein is CASSVRTSGRGTGELFF. The CDR3 DNA sequence: TGTGCCAGTAGTGTCCGGACTAGCGGGAGAGGCACCGGGGAGCTGTTTTTT.

The CDR3 DNA is TGCGCCAGCAGCCATGTAGCCGGGACAAGAACACCTGGATATTTT. Amino acid sequence: CASSHVAGTRTPGYF. The V and J genes are TRBV4-1 and TRBJ1-3, with D tentatively TRBD1 (6 bases). V was pared by 3 bases and J by 15 bases, with 24 bases between. Per the germline V gene, CDR1 is MGHRA and CDR2 is YSYEKL. The CDR3 length is 15 residues.

The chain is built from TRBV7-3 and TRBJ2-7; the D gene is possibly TRBD2 (6 bases). This CDR3 is 16 amino acids long. Germline values: CDR1 SGHTA, CDR2 FQGTGA. V lost 3 bases to trimming and J lost 4 bases, with 19 bases between them. The CDR3 DNA reads as TGTGCCAGCAGCTTGGAGGGGACTGCAAGGGGATACGAGCAGTACTTC. Its translation is CASSLEGTARGYEQYF.

The rearrangement joins TRBV5-5 to TRBJ2-2; 8 bases match TRBD1. With V trimmed by 4 bases and J by 9 bases, 14 bases remained unmatched. Looked up from germline, CDR1 is SGHKS and CDR2 is YYEKEE (reference sequence). CDR3 length: 16 residues. The DNA for the CDR3 is TGTGCCAGCAGCGTCAGACTGGGACAGGCGGGCCGGGAGCTGTTTTTT. This sequence encodes CASSVRLGQAGRELFF.

This sequence joins TRBV7-3 and TRBJ2-1, with a possible D match to TRBD2 (6 bases). CDR3 length equals 14 residues. Germline CDR1 and CDR2: SGHTA and FQGTGA. Trimming took off 2 bases at V and 6 bases at J, with 11 bases between the two ends. CDR3 bases: TGTGCCAGCAGCTTAGGAGGGCAGGGCAATGAGCAGTTCTTC. Translated: CASSLGGQGNEQFF. The full variable domain, completed using reference TRBV7-3 and TRBJ2-1, is GAGVSQTPSNKVTEKGKYVELRCDPISGHTALYWYRQSLGQGPEFLIYFQGTGAADDSGLPNDRFFAVRPEGSVSTLKIQRTERGDSAVYLCASSLGGQGNEQFFGPGTRLTVL.

This clone has a handful of counts. This sequence joins TRBV7-2 and TRBJ1-3; D may be TRBD1 (6 bases). Germline loops: CDR1 SGHTA, CDR2 FQGNSA. The V end was cut by 6 bases, the J end by 4 bases, with 13 bases between. The CDR3 runs 14 residues. Written as DNA, the CDR3 is TGTGCCAGCAGTCCCTACAGGGTCGGAAACACCATATATTTT. Translated: CASSPYRVGNTIYF.

This clone appeared once. The chain has TRBV10-3 and TRBJ2-2; 10 positions match TRBD2. Germline-derived CDR1 and CDR2 are ENHRY and SYGVKD. The trim removed 5 bases at V and 7 bases at J, leaving 7 bases unmatched. CDR3 length: 15 amino acids. The DNA for the CDR3 is TGTGCCATCAGTTACCTAGCGGGAGAGGGCGGGGAGCTGTTTTTT. This translates into CAISYLAGEGGELFF.

J is TRBJ2-1 and V is TRBV9; TRBD2 matches at 12 bases. V trimming: 3 bases; J trimming: 0 bases; junction bases outside the gene matches: 7. In germline, CDR1 is SGDLS, CDR2 YYNGEE. This CDR3 region has 18 residues. CDR3: CASSARLAGASSYNEQFF. CDR3 bases: TGTGCCAGCAGCGCGCGACTAGCGGGGGCCAGCTCCTACAATGAGCAGTTCTTC.

The chain recombines TRBV7-9 with TRBJ2-1; TRBD2 might be the D (5 bases). Germline loops: CDR1 SEHNR, CDR2 FQNEAQ (reference sequence). The CDR3 runs 13 residues. Trimming took 2 bases from V and 6 from J, leaving 8 bases between them. The CDR3 region has the DNA TGTGCCAGCAGCTTATATGGGAGCAATGAGCAGTTCTTC. It translates to CASSLYGSNEQFF.

In this sample, this clone turned up once. The J gene is TRBJ2-7, the V gene TRBV4-2; TRBD2 agrees at 8 bases. The CDR3 is 17 amino acids. CDR1 is LGHNA, CDR2 YNFKEQ, per germline. J was trimmed by 4 bases and V by 4 bases; bases with no gene match: 15. The CDR3: CASSPSQGLGLDYEQYF. DNA of the CDR3: TGTGCCAGCAGCCCTTCACAAGGACTGGGACTAGATTACGAGCAGTACTTC.

The chain has TRBV25-1 and TRBJ2-1; 10 bases match TRBD2. Trimming removed 3 bases from V and 6 bases from J; junction bases left unmatched: 5. The CDR3 runs to 15 residues. Germline assignment: CDR1 MGHDK and CDR2 SYGVNS. The CDR3 DNA sequence: TGTGCCAGCAGTGATACAAGCGGGAGGGTCAATGAGCAGTTCTTC. Protein: CASSDTSGRVNEQFF.

The V call is TRBV28, the J call TRBJ2-1; 7 bases fit TRBD2. This CDR3 contains 15 residues. Unmatched junction bases numbered 4, after V lost 3 bases and J lost 2 bases. The germline V gene has CDR1 MDHEN and CDR2 SYDVKM. CDR3 region: CASSFGGSTYNEQFF. The CDR3 region has the DNA TGTGCCAGCAGTTTTGGCGGGAGCACCTACAATGAGCAGTTCTTC.

The rearrangement joins TRBV2 to TRBJ1-5; TRBD1 matches at 9 bases. Unmatched junction bases numbered 4, after V lost 3 bases and J lost 4 bases. Germline V lookup: CDR1 SNHLY, CDR2 FYNNEI. The CDR3 spans 15 residues. The CDR3 loop reads CASSDLDRGNQPQHF. The CDR3 DNA follows: TGTGCCAGCAGTGATTTGGACAGGGGAAATCAGCCCCAGCATTTT. Filled out from reference TRBV2 and TRBJ1-5, the complete variable domain reads EPEVTQTPSHQVTQMGQEVILRCVPISNHLYFYWYRQILGQKVEFLVSFYNNEISEKSEIFDDQFSVERPDGSNFTLKIRSTKLEDSAMYFCASSDLDRGNQPQHFGDGTRLSIL.

The chain recombines TRBV7-9 with TRBJ1-5, with D possibly matching TRBD1 (6 bases). The length of the CDR3 is 14 residues. V was trimmed by 6 bases and J by 1 base, leaving 10 bases between them. Germline CDR1 SEHNR, CDR2 FQNEAQ (reference sequence). CDR3 sequence reads: CASSFQGSNQPQHF. DNA for the CDR3: TGTGCCAGCAGTTTTCAGGGGAGCAATCAGCCCCAGCATTTT.

The chain recombines TRBV6-2 or TRBV6-3 with TRBJ2-7; D remains unclear. The CDR3 has 12 residues. The ends were cut back, 5 bases at V and 2 bases at J, with 7 bases in the middle. CDR1 is MNHEY, CDR2 SVGEGT, per germline. In nucleotides, the CDR3 is TGTGCCAGCAGTACTCCCGCCTACGAGCAGTACTTC. Its translation: CASSTPAYEQYF.

The chain carries TRBV28 and TRBJ1-6, with 9 bases fitting TRBD1. The CDR3 sequence is 13 residues long. The V gene's germline CDR1 is MDHEN and CDR2 SYDVKM. With 5 bases clipped from V and 10 bases from J, the junction kept 3 bases outside the gene matches. In DNA form, the CDR3 reads TGTGCCAGCAGTCGGACAGGGGAATCACCCCTCCACTTT. The encoded protein is CASSRTGESPLHF.